The 28 T cell receptor beta chains presented below share a single source sample, sequenced in a study (dated by TCRdb to the mid-2010s). Library construction relied on 5' RACE. Data came from an Illumina MiSeq. Using fastp at Q25 and MiXCR, TCRdb reprocessed the public reads and kept productive beta chains. Entries are consolidated by CDR3 protein sequence, retaining the most common genes and DNA. Recorded for this sample are some 10,000 distinct CDR3 sequences; 40% to 55% of them occurred a single time. The ten biggest clones cover around 12% of the sample. The sequencing input was tumor-infiltrating naive CD4+ T cells sorted from the breast tumor. In the paper's terms, the cell subset or site label means: naive CD4+ T cells, CD4+CD45RA+CD25-. These receptors originate from a female donor with breast cancer.

This clonotype showed up just once. The chain joins TRBV6-2 or TRBV6-3 to TRBJ2-1; the D is unclear. Trimming shortened V by 6 bases and J by 4 bases, and 10 bases separated the two germline ends. CDR3 size: 13 residues. Germline CDR1 reads MNHEY; CDR2 reads SVGEGT. The CDR3 loop is CASSRGRYNEQFF. The DNA for the CDR3 is TGTGCCAGCAGCCGCGGAAGGTACAATGAGCAGTTCTTC.

In its sample, this clonotype is large (0.1 to 1%). This chain links TRBV12-3 or TRBV12-4 with TRBJ2-5; TRBD2 is a possible D gene (5 bases). The CDR3 has 13 residues. V lost 6 bases and J lost 2, with 10 bases in between. This chain's CDR3 is CASSTSYQETQYF. The CDR3 region has the DNA TGTGCCAGCAGCACTAGTTATCAAGAGACCCAGTACTTC.

V usage is TRBV29-1 and J usage is TRBJ1-2; maybe TRBD1 (5 bases). The CDR3 sequence is 12 residues long. The V end was cut by 6 bases, the J end by 2 bases, with 10 bases between. CDR1 is SQVTM, CDR2 ANQGSEA, per germline. The CDR3 sequence is CSVGTQNYGYTF. Here the CDR3 DNA reads TGCAGCGTCGGGACGCAAAACTATGGCTACACCTTC.

This clonotype appeared a few times. The J gene is TRBJ1-5, the V gene TRBV6-1; weak D call: TRBD1 (6 bases). CDR1 MNHNS and CDR2 SASEGT come from the germline V gene. This CDR3 is built from 15 residues. V was shortened by 3 bases and J by 3 bases, with 12 bases between the two germline ends. This CDR3 is CASSETGQLNQPQHF. The DNA of the CDR3 is TGTGCCAGCAGTGAGACAGGACAACTCAATCAGCCCCAGCATTTT.

Here the CDR3 DNA reads TGTGCCAGCAGTTTAGGACAGGCTGACGAGCAGTACTTC. Translating gives CASSLGQADEQYF. This rearrangement joins TRBV12-3 or TRBV12-4 to TRBJ2-7, with D maybe TRBD1 (6 bases). The ends were cut back, 1 base at V and 5 bases at J, with 9 bases in the middle. The CDR3 sequence is 13 residues long.

The chain carries TRBV20-1 and TRBJ1-1, with D perhaps matching TRBD1 (5 bases). Trimming took 1 base from V and 3 from J, leaving 6 bases between them. The CDR3 consists of 12 residues. The germline V gene has CDR1 DFQATT and CDR2 SNEGSKA (reference sequence). CDR3 sequence: CSARGGDTEAFF. In DNA, the CDR3 is TGCAGTGCTAGAGGGGGGGACACTGAAGCTTTCTTT.

The genes are TRBV6-5 and TRBJ2-1; D is possibly TRBD1 (6 bases). This CDR3 region has 16 residues. From germline, CDR1 is MNHEY and CDR2 SVGAGI. V lost 5 bases and J lost 6, with 20 bases in between. This CDR3 reads CASSLTTGPHGNEQFF. The DNA of the CDR3 is TGTGCCAGCAGTCTAACAACAGGGCCCCATGGCAATGAGCAGTTCTTC.

The table lists this clonotype with a few counts. This chain links TRBV10-3 with TRBJ2-7, with D possibly matching TRBD1 (6 bases). Trimming left V 10 bases short and J 0 bases short, with 16 bases between. The germline CDR1 and CDR2 sequences are ENHRY and SYGVKD. The CDR3 sequence is 14 residues long. The CDR3 spells CASKGGMSSYEQYF. CDR3 DNA sequence: TGTGCCAGCAAAGGGGGAATGAGCTCCTACGAGCAGTACTTC.

This clonotype was seen only a few times. The chain joins TRBV12-3 or TRBV12-4 to TRBJ2-5, with 8 bases lining up with TRBD2. With V trimmed by 8 bases and J by 5 bases, 7 bases remained unmatched. The CDR3 is 13 amino acids. The CDR3 DNA reads TGTGCCAGCGGACGAGCGGGAGAGGAGACCCAGTACTTC. This codes for CASGRAGEETQYF.

V usage is TRBV20-1 and J usage is TRBJ1-5; tentatively, D is TRBD1 (6 bases). CDR3 length: 13 residues. V was pared by 3 bases and J by 3 bases, with 9 bases between. The germline V gene encodes CDR1 DFQATT and CDR2 SNEGSKA (reference sequence). Written as DNA, the CDR3 is TGCAGTGCTAGGGGGACAAACAATCAGCCCCAGCATTTT. Protein: CSARGTNNQPQHF.

The chain carries TRBV7-9 and TRBJ2-7; tentatively, D is TRBD2 (6 bases). V dropped 2 bases and J dropped 9 bases, with 11 bases sitting between them. Germline V CDR1 and CDR2: SEHNR, FQNEAQ (reference sequence). The CDR3 extends over 12 amino acids. In nucleotides, the CDR3 is TGTGCCAGCAGCTTATCAGGGAGGCCGCAGTACTTC. Protein: CASSLSGRPQYF.

In regard to this clonotype: Its ends do not fully match the called genes, so a read error is possible. This chain joins TRBV28 and TRBJ2-5; D gene uncertain. CDR3 length: 15 amino acids. The germline V gene has CDR1 MDHEN and CDR2 SYDVKM. The CDR3 sequence is CASGFGSRYQETQCF. The CDR3 DNA is TGTGCCAGTGGTTTTGGTAGTAGGTACCAAGAGACCCAGTGCTTC.

The chain is built from TRBV12-3 or TRBV12-4 and TRBJ2-1, with 11 bases lining up with TRBD2. The CDR3 is 17 amino acids. The J segment lost 3 bases and the V segment lost 6 bases, leaving 10 bases of the junction unmatched. The CDR3 here is CASSPKTGTSGYNEQFF. The DNA for the CDR3 is TGTGCCAGCAGCCCAAAAACCGGGACTAGCGGCTACAATGAGCAGTTCTTC.

The J gene is TRBJ2-3, the V gene TRBV6-5; either TRBD1 or TRBD2 may fit D (5 bases each). Trimming left V 2 bases short and J 2 bases short, with 8 bases between. The length of the CDR3 is 14 residues. The germline gives CDR1 MNHEY, CDR2 SVGAGI. CDR3 amino acids: CASSYRGPTDTQYF. The CDR3 DNA is TGTGCCAGCAGTTACAGGGGACCCACAGATACGCAGTATTTT.

The chain recombines TRBV6-6 with TRBJ1-6; no definite D call. The CDR3 extends over 12 amino acids. V lost 9 bases to trimming and J lost 13 bases, with 16 bases between them. The germline V gene encodes CDR1 MNHNY and CDR2 SVGAGI (reference sequence). CDR3 loop: CASRTGPGPLHF. The CDR3, as DNA: TGTGCCAGTAGGACCGGACCGGGGCCCCTCCACTTT.

A few counts support this clonotype. Here the CDR3 reads CASSFGLAGGYNEQFF. In nucleotides, the CDR3 is TGTGCCAGCAGCTTCGGACTAGCGGGAGGCTACAATGAGCAGTTCTTC. This chain connects TRBV5-6 to TRBJ2-1, with 14 bases lining up with TRBD2. The CDR3 consists of 16 residues. V was clipped by 2 bases and J by 3 bases; unmatched bases: 1. Germline V lookup: CDR1 SGHDT, CDR2 YYEEEE.

This clonotype was counted between two and nine times. This rearrangement joins TRBV29-1 to TRBJ2-3, with D unresolved. In germline, CDR1 is SQVTM, CDR2 ANQGSEA. The CDR3 has 13 residues. The germline V and J ends were trimmed by 6 bases and 0 bases, with 10 bases remaining between them. CDR3 region: CSVSPGSTDTQYF. The CDR3 nucleotides read TGCAGCGTGAGCCCAGGCAGCACAGATACGCAGTATTTT.

This clonotype was seen a few times. The chain couples TRBV7-2 to TRBJ1-2; 9 bases match TRBD1. The germline CDR1 and CDR2 sequences are SGHTA and FQGNSA. The CDR3 totals 15 residues. Trimming cost V 6 bases and J 4 bases; bases outside gene matches: 9. The CDR3 region has the DNA TGTGCCAGCAGAGATGGACAGGGGATTGTCTATGGCTACACCTTC. Translated, it gives CASRDGQGIVYGYTF. The whole variable domain, filled in from reference TRBV7-2 and TRBJ1-2, reads GAGVSQSPSNKVTEKGKDVELRCDPISGHTALYWYRQSLGQGLEFLIYFQGNSAPDKSGLPSDRFSAERTGGSVSTLTIQRTQQEDSAVYLCASRDGQGIVYGYTFGSGTRLTVV.

As concerns this clonotype: A much larger clone sits a single nucleotide away, making a read error possible. The chain links TRBV15 to TRBJ2-3; D may correspond to TRBD1 or TRBD2 (5 bases each). V dropped 0 bases and J dropped 4 bases, with 11 bases sitting between them. Germline V CDR1 and CDR2: LNHNV, YYDKDF (reference sequence). The CDR3 length is 15 residues. The CDR3 spells CATSRDGHSADTQYF. The CDR3 nucleotides are TGTGCCACCAGCAGAGATGGACATAGCGCAGATACGCAGTATTTT.

This clonotype was seen once. V usage is TRBV12-3 or TRBV12-4 and J usage is TRBJ2-5; TRBD1 matches 8 bases. V lost 6 bases to trimming and J lost 7 bases; unmatched junction nucleotides: 7. The CDR3 consists of 13 residues. CDR3 residues: CASRGTGVGTQYF. In DNA form, the CDR3 reads TGTGCCAGCAGAGGGACAGGCGTAGGGACCCAGTACTTC.

The V gene is TRBV15, the J gene TRBJ2-2, with 12 bases lining up with TRBD1. The CDR3 has 16 amino acids. The germline V gene encodes CDR1 LNHNV and CDR2 YYDKDF (reference sequence). The J segment lost 7 bases and the V segment lost 3 bases, leaving 6 bases of the junction unmatched. CDR3 sequence reads: CATSRGDRGRIGELFF. Here the CDR3 DNA reads TGTGCCACCAGCAGGGGGGACAGGGGGCGCATCGGGGAGCTGTTTTTT.

V and J are TRBV5-6 and TRBJ2-1, with TRBD2 matching over 12 bases. This CDR3 contains 17 residues. Trimming cost V 2 bases and J 5 bases; bases outside gene matches: 8. The germline CDR1 and CDR2 sequences are SGHDT and YYEEEE. DNA for the CDR3: TGTGCCAGCAGCTTCTATGGACTAGCGGGAAGACACAATGAGCAGTTCTTC. It translates to CASSFYGLAGRHNEQFF.

The V call is TRBV29-1, the J call TRBJ1-6, with 7 bases fitting TRBD1. The length of the CDR3 is 13 residues. V gave up 6 bases and J gave up 5 bases; unmatched junction bases: 4. Per germline, CDR1 SQVTM and CDR2 ANQGSEA. The CDR3 spells CSVATGNNSPLHF. Here the CDR3 DNA reads TGCAGCGTGGCGACAGGGAATAATTCACCCCTCCACTTT.

CDR3 amino acids: CSGRGPSGTKNNEQFF. For the CDR3, the DNA is TGCAGTGGAAGAGGTCCGTCCGGGACTAAAAACAATGAGCAGTTCTTC. The chain has TRBV20-1 and TRBJ2-1, with 7 bases lining up with TRBD2. J was trimmed by 5 bases and V by 7 bases; bases with no gene match: 17. CDR3 length: 16 residues. Germline loops: CDR1 DFQATT, CDR2 SNEGSKA (reference sequence).

The rearrangement links TRBV20-1 to TRBJ1-2; no clear D gene. The CDR3 consists of 12 residues. The germline V gene has CDR1 DFQATT and CDR2 SNEGSKA (reference sequence). The V and J ends lost 3 bases and 6 bases respectively, with 11 bases between them. CDR3 sequence: CSASSVNHGYTF. CDR3 sequence (DNA): TGCAGTGCTAGTTCGGTAAACCATGGCTACACCTTC.

The chain has TRBV6-2 or TRBV6-3 and TRBJ2-1; no reliable D call. This CDR3 is 14 amino acids long. With 10 bases removed from V and 8 bases from J, the gap between germline ends came to 21 bases. Germline V CDR1 and CDR2: MNHEY, SVGEGT. The CDR3 nucleotides are TGTGCCACTGCCCAAGGTACGGAGTTCTATGAGCAGTTCTTC. As protein: CATAQGTEFYEQFF.

A few counts support this clonotype. This chain connects TRBV4-3 to TRBJ2-3; D remains ambiguous. This CDR3 region has 16 residues. CDR1 LGHNA and CDR2 YSLEER come from the germline V gene. The ends were cut back, 0 bases at V and 0 bases at J, with 10 bases in the middle. CDR3 nucleotides: TGCGCCAGCAGCCAAGAGGCAGCACCTAGCACAGATACGCAGTATTTT. Residues: CASSQEAAPSTDTQYF.

This clonotype has only one observation. Mismatch with germline at one junction end may stem from a read error. The gene calls are TRBV3-1 and TRBJ1-2; D gene uncertain. The CDR3 totals 14 residues. CDR1 is LGHDT, CDR2 YNNKEL, per germline (reference sequence). The CDR3 nucleotides read TGCGCCAGCAGCCGACGTACTACTAACTATGGCTACACCTTC. Translating it yields CASSRRTTNYGYTF.